The 20 T cell receptor beta chains below all came from one sample that was sequenced in a study of regulatory T cells in long-lasting Graves disease. Time point specified: newly diagnosed GD, antithyroid drugs for less than 3 months. RNA from PBMCs was the source of the TCR library. HTBI primers from iRepertoire and Arm-PCR of CDR3 regions yielded the TCR beta libraries. MiXCR, applied by TCRdb to the multiplex PCR reads, yields one record per CDR3 protein. In the table there are 450,000 to 650,000 distinct CDR3 sequences, 15% to 20% of which are singletons. These data are also associated with another study on T cells in Graves' hyperthyroidism and ophthalmopathy.

Sequencing was performed on peripheral blood mononuclear cells (PBMCs), taken at new diagnosis, from a patient treated with antithyroid drugs. The source of these receptors is a woman aged 40 to 65 with Graves disease.

This clonotype has ten or more counts. The genes are TRBV30 and TRBJ1-5; unclear D gene. V was cut by 2 bases and J by 3 bases, with 8 bases left in between. This CDR3 region has 13 residues. Per germline, CDR1 GTSNPN and CDR2 SVGIG (reference sequence). The CDR3 DNA follows: TGTGCCTGGAGTAATGGGCCCAATCAGCCCCAGCATTTT. The encoded protein is CAWSNGPNQPQHF.

This clonotype occurred a few times. CDR3 protein: CASRQGRYGYTF. CDR3 sequence (DNA): TGTGCTTCAAGGCAGGGTAGATATGGCTACACCTTC. V usage is TRBV27 and J usage is TRBJ1-2; the D gene is possibly TRBD1 (5 bases). The CDR3 loop spans 12 amino acids. Germline assignment: CDR1 MNHEY and CDR2 SMNVEV (reference sequence).

This clonotype was counted many times. This sequence joins TRBV2 and TRBJ2-7; possible D gene TRBD2, 7 bases. The CDR3 sequence is 13 residues long. The germline V gene has CDR1 SNHLY and CDR2 FYNNEI. The V end was cut by 8 bases, the J end by 6 bases, with 17 bases between. The CDR3 protein is CASGGGAAPEQYF. The DNA of the CDR3 is TGTGCCAGCGGTGGGGGGGCCGCTCCCGAGCAGTACTTC.

The chain uses TRBV7-2 and TRBJ1-2; maybe TRBD1 (5 bases). The V gene lost 3 bases and the J gene lost 8 bases, with 13 bases spanning the gap. Germline CDR1 SGHTA, CDR2 FQGNSA. The CDR3 totals 13 residues. The CDR3 nucleotides read TGTGCCAGCAGCTTGGACATGGGAGGGGGCTACACCTTC. Translation: CASSLDMGGGYTF.

Ten or more counts support this clonotype. The genes are TRBV28 and TRBJ1-5, with D possibly being TRBD1 (5 bases). CDR3 length: 13 amino acids. The V end lost 7 bases, the J end lost 4 bases, and 11 bases lay between the germline ends. Germline V lookup: CDR1 MDHEN, CDR2 SYDVKM. CDR3 sequence reads: CASNRKANQPQHF. CDR3 bases: TGTGCCAGCAACAGGAAGGCGAATCAGCCCCAGCATTTT.

Only a few counts were recorded for this clonotype. The V gene is TRBV4-1, the J gene TRBJ1-1; perhaps TRBD1 as D (6 bases). CDR3 length: 16 residues. Germline V gene sequence: CDR1 MGHRA, CDR2 YSYEKL. V was cut by 0 bases and J by 0 bases, with 11 bases left in between. DNA of the CDR3: TGCGCCAGCAGCCAAGATTTGGGGGGGCTGAACACTGAAGCTTTCTTT. The encoded protein is CASSQDLGGLNTEAFF.

The chain joins TRBV27 to TRBJ1-5; TRBD1 might be the D (6 bases). Germline lookup yields CDR1 MNHEY and CDR2 SMNVEV (reference sequence). This CDR3 is 12 amino acids long. The ends were cut back, 2 bases at V and 9 bases at J, with 8 bases in the middle. The CDR3 loop is CASSLQGGPQHF. CDR3 nucleotide sequence: TGTGCCAGCAGTTTACAAGGGGGGCCCCAGCATTTT.

This clonotype was seen a few times. The rearrangement links TRBV5-1 to TRBJ2-7; 11 nucleotides agree with TRBD1. Unmatched junction bases numbered 10, after V lost 4 bases and J lost 7 bases. CDR1 is SGHRS and CDR2 is YFSETQ in the germline V gene. The CDR3 runs to 15 residues. The CDR3 is CASSTAPDRGLEQYF. The CDR3 DNA reads TGCGCCAGCAGCACCGCCCCGGACAGGGGGCTTGAGCAGTACTTC.

CDR3 in DNA: TGTGCCAGCAGGCCCCTATTACAGAGGGGAAACACCATATATTTT. Amino acids: CASRPLLQRGNTIYF. This chain links TRBV6-1 with TRBJ1-3, with D hard to call. Germline-derived CDR1 and CDR2 are MNHNS and SASEGT. The CDR3 contains 15 residues. V shed 6 bases and J shed 4 bases, with 16 bases lying between them.

This clonotype was detected many times. This chain links TRBV3-1 with TRBJ2-3; D unresolved. Germline CDR1 reads LGHDT; CDR2 reads YNNKEL (reference sequence). The CDR3 is made up of 13 amino acids. V was shortened by 8 bases and J by 0 bases, with 9 bases between the two germline ends. The CDR3 here is CASYNPSTDTQYF. The CDR3 coding sequence is TGTGCCAGCTACAATCCTAGCACAGATACGCAGTATTTT.

This clonotype was seen a few times. The chain carries TRBV4-1 and TRBJ2-1; D is unclear. Trimming shortened V by 3 bases and J by 9 bases, and 12 bases separated the two germline ends. The CDR3 covers 13 residues. Germline V lookup: CDR1 MGHRA, CDR2 YSYEKL. In DNA, the CDR3 is TGCGCCAGCAGCCATGGCCCCCCGGTTGAGCAGTTCTTC. This translates into CASSHGPPVEQFF.

A note on this clonotype: This may be a read error: a much more frequent sequence differs by one nucleotide. The chain employs TRBV12-3 or TRBV12-4 and TRBJ1-4; D remains ambiguous. Trimming shortened V by 5 bases and J by 2 bases, and 12 bases separated the two germline ends. The CDR3 contains 15 residues. For the CDR3, the DNA is TGTGCCAGCAGTCCCCCGGATGCGACTAATGAAAAACTGTTTTTT. This gives the protein CASSPPDATNEKLFF.

The chain is built from TRBV7-6 and TRBJ2-5; D not resolved. CDR1 is SGHVS, CDR2 FNYEAQ, per germline. V was pared by 4 bases and J by 4 bases, with 13 bases between. The CDR3 length is 14 residues. CDR3 amino acids: CASSYIPSIETQYF. CDR3 nucleotide sequence: TGTGCCAGCAGCTATATTCCCTCCATAGAGACCCAGTACTTC.

The chain is built from TRBV15 and TRBJ2-3; TRBD1 agrees at 8 bases. Judging by the DNA end, TRBJ2-7 fits better; the J call may be wrong. The germline V gene encodes CDR1 LNHNV and CDR2 YYDKDF (reference sequence). The CDR3 spans 16 residues. The CDR3 is CATSRVGGTGRKEQYF. In nucleotides, the CDR3 is TGTGCCACCAGCAGAGTTGGCGGGACAGGCCGGAAGGAGCAGTACTTC.

The chain links TRBV5-1 to TRBJ2-7; D is unclear. CDR3 length: 15 residues. Trimming pared 5 bases from V and 0 bases from J, leaving 15 bases between. CDR1 and CDR2 (germline): SGHRS, YFSETQ. The DNA for the CDR3 is TGCGCCAGCAGAGCAACGGCCCACAGCTCCTACGAGCAGTACTTC. Translated: CASRATAHSSYEQYF.

This clonotype came up many times. This rearrangement joins TRBV12-3 or TRBV12-4 to TRBJ2-1; the match to TRBD2 covers 7 bases. The CDR3 extends over 14 amino acids. The ends lost 4 bases at V and 9 bases at J; junction bases unmatched: 9. CDR3 residues: CASSYGGGLSEQFF. CDR3 bases: TGTGCCAGCAGTTATGGGGGGGGATTAAGTGAGCAGTTCTTC.

This clonotype was seen a few times. This sequence joins TRBV20-1 and TRBJ2-5; D call uncertain. V shed 0 bases and J shed 1 base, with 9 bases lying between them. The CDR3 consists of 14 residues. In germline, CDR1 is DFQATT, CDR2 SNEGSKA (reference sequence). The DNA for the CDR3 is TGCAGTGCTAGAGATGGGGTCCCCCAAGAGACCCAGTACTTC. This codes for CSARDGVPQETQYF.

This clonotype was seen many times. At one end the junction does not follow the germline gene, possibly because of a read error. V gene TRBV12-3 or TRBV12-4 combines with J gene TRBJ1-2; D not certain. The CDR3 runs to 13 residues. The CDR3 loop reads CASSLVGTYGYTF. CDR3 bases: TGTGCCAGCAGCTTAGTCGGAACCTATGGCTACACCTTC.

This clonotype was picked up a small number of times. This chain connects TRBV7-2 to TRBJ2-3; D is ambiguous. This CDR3 comprises 14 residues. The ends were cut back, 3 bases at V and 2 bases at J, with 9 bases in the middle. Germline V gene lookup returns CDR1 SGHTA and CDR2 FQGNSA. The CDR3 nucleotides read TGTGCCAGCAGCTTGAACGGATTCACAGATACGCAGTATTTT. Its translation: CASSLNGFTDTQYF.

This clonotype was recorded many times. The CDR3 DNA reads TGTGCCAGCAGTTTATACTTAGCTAGCACAGATACGCAGTATTTT. It codes for CASSLYLASTDTQYF. The chain joins TRBV27 to TRBJ2-3; D uncertain. Trimming took 1 base from V and 0 from J, leaving 8 bases between them. Germline V gene sequence: CDR1 MNHEY, CDR2 SMNVEV (reference sequence). CDR3 length: 15 amino acids.